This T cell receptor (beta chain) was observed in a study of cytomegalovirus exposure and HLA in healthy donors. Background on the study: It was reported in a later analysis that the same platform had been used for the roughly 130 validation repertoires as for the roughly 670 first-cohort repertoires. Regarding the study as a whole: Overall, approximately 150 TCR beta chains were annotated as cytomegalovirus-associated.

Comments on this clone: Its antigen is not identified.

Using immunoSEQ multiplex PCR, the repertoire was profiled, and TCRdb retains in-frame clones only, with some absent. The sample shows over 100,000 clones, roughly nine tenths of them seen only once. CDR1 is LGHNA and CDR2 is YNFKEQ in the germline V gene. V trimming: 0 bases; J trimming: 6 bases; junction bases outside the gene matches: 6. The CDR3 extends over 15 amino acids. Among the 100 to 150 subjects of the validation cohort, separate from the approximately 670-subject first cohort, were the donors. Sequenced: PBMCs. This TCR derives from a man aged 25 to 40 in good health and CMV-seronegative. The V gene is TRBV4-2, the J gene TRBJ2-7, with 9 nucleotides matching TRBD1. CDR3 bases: TGTGCCAGCAGCCAAGAGGACAGGGGACTCATCGAGCAGTACTTC. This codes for CASSQEDRGLIEQYF.